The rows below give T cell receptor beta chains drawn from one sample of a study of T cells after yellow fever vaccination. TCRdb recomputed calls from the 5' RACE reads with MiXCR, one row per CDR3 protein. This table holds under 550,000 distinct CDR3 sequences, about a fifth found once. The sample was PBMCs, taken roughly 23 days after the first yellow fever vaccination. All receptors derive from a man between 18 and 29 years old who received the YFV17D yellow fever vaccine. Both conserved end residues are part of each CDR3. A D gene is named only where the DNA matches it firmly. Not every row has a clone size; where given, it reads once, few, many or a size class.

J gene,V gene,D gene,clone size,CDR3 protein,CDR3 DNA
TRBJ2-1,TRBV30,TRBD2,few,CAWAWGGGEQFF,TGTGCCTGGGCATGGGGGGGAGGTGAGCAGTTCTTC
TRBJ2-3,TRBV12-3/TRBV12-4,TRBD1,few,CASSSQGARRGTQYF,TGTGCCAGCAGTTCACAGGGGGCGAGGAGAGGTACGCAGTATTTT
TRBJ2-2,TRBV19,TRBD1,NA,CASERTGPNTGELFF,TGTGCCAGTGAGAGGACAGGGCCGAACACCGGGGAGCTGTTTTTT
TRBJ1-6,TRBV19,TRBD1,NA,CASRPGGVSPLHF,TGTGCCAGTAGGCCAGGGGGAGTTTCACCCCTCCACTTT
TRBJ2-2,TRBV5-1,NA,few,CASSPLTLNTGELFF,TGCGCCAGCAGCCCCTTGACACTGAACACCGGGGAGCTGTTTTTT
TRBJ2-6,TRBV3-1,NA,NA,CASSPRGLVSGANVLTF,TGTGCCAGCAGTCCCCGCGGGTTGGTCTCTGGGGCCAACGTCCTGACTTTC
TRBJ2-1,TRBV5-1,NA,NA,CASRTPPGARQFF,TGCGCCAGCAGGACCCCACCCGGGGCACGGCAGTTCTTC
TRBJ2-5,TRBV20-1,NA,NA,CSATAPTTQETQYF,TGCAGTGCAACGGCCCCAACCACCCAAGAGACCCAGTACTTC
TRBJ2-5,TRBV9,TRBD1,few,CASSVQGASESETQYF,TGTGCCAGCAGCGTCCAGGGGGCTAGCGAGTCGGAGACCCAGTACTTC
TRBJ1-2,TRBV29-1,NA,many,CSVEDQYRFPNYGYTF,TGCAGCGTTGAAGATCAGTACCGTTTTCCTAACTATGGCTACACCTTC
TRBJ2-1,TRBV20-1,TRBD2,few,CRPGLAGGSNEQFF,TGCAGGCCGGGACTAGCGGGGGGGTCAAATGAGCAGTTCTTC
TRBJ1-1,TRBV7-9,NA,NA,CASSLAGFEAFF,TGTGCCAGCAGCTTAGCAGGATTCGAAGCTTTCTTT
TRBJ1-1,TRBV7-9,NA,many,CASSLSGTEAFF,TGTGCCAGCAGCTTAAGCGGGACAGAAGCTTTCTTT
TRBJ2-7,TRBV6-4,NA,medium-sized,CASSDIGDSHEQYF,TGTGCCAGCAGTGACATCGGAGACAGTCACGAGCAGTACTTC
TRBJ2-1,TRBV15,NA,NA,CATSRDQMRTPYNEQFF,TGTGCCACCAGCAGAGATCAAATGAGGACACCCTACAATGAGCAGTTCTTC
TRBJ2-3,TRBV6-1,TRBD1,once,CASSEALGTGMRNTQYF,TGTGCCAGCAGTGAAGCGCTTGGGACAGGGATGCGGAATACGCAGTATTTT
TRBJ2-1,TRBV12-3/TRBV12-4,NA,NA,CASTCTYNEQFF,TGTGCCAGCACTTGTACCTACAATGAGCAGTTCTTC
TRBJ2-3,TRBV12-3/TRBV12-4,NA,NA,CASSLIGSTDTQYF,TGTGCCAGCAGTTTGATAGGGAGCACAGATACGCAGTATTTT
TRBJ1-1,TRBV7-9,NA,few,CASSAGSGNTEAFF,TGTGCCAGCAGCGCGGGATCAGGTAACACTGAAGCTTTCTTT
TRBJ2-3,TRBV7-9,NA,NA,CASSPRSGGPDTQYF,TGTGCCAGCAGCCCCCGCTCTGGGGGGCCAGATACGCAGTATTTT
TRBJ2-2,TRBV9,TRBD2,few,CASSVGSGGGAGELFF,TGTGCCAGCAGCGTTGGTAGCGGGGGGGGTGCCGGGGAGCTGTTTTTT
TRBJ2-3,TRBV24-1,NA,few,CATSDPGDTDTQYF,TGTGCCACCAGTGATCCCGGGGACACAGATACGCAGTATTTT
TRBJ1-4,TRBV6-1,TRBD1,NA,CASSPGGLNEKLFF,TGTGCCAGCAGTCCAGGGGGACTTAATGAAAAACTGTTTTTT
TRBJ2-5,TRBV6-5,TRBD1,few,CASSYRDRDGQETQYF,TGTGCCAGCAGTTACCGGGACAGGGATGGCCAAGAGACCCAGTACTTC
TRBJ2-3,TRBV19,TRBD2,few,CASGTSGGRASTDTQYF,TGTGCCAGCGGGACTAGCGGGGGCCGTGCTAGCACAGATACGCAGTATTTT
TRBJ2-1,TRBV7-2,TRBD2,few,CASSLDRSGGANEQFF,TGTGCCAGCAGCCTGGACCGTAGCGGGGGGGCCAATGAGCAGTTCTTC
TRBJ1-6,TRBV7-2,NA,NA,CASSPRERHNSPLHF,TGTGCCAGCAGCCCACGGGAGAGGCATAATTCACCCCTCCACTTT
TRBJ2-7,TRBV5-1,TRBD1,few,CASSVLGPQGAYEQYF,TGCGCCAGCAGCGTACTCGGCCCACAGGGGGCTTACGAGCAGTACTTC
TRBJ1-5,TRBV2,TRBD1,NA,CASRTGGQPQHF,TGTGCCAGCAGAACAGGGGGTCAGCCCCAGCATTTT
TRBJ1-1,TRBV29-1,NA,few,CSGRAGTENTEAFF,TGCAGCGGGCGAGCCGGGACTGAGAACACTGAAGCTTTCTTT
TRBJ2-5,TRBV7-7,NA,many,CASSLDIQETQYF,TGTGCCAGCAGCTTAGATATACAAGAGACCCAGTACTTC
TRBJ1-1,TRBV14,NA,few,CASSQDVRASGAFF,TGTGCCAGCAGCCAAGATGTCAGGGCGAGTGGAGCTTTCTTT
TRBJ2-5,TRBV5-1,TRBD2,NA,CASSFDVAGETQYF,TGCGCCAGCAGCTTCGATGTAGCGGGGGAGACCCAGTACTTC
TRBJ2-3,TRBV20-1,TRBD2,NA,CSARDPSGGNTDTQYF,TGCAGTGCTAGAGATCCCAGCGGGGGGAACACAGATACGCAGTATTTT
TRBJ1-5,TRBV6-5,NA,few,CASILRGLANQPQHF,TGTGCCAGCATTCTCCGGGGGCTAGCAAATCAGCCCCAGCATTTT
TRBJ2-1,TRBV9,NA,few,CASSPRQGERREQFF,TGTGCCAGCAGCCCCCGTCAGGGTGAAAGGCGTGAGCAGTTCTTC
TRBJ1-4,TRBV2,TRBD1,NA,CASSWTGWLFF,TGTGCCAGCAGTTGGACAGGTTGGCTGTTTTTT
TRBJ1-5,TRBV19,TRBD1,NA,CASRNFRGGQPQHF,TGTGCCAGCAGAAACTTCAGGGGGGGTCAGCCCCAGCATTTT
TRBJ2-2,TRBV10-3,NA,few,CAISAYVNTGELFF,TGTGCCATCTCGGCATATGTGAACACCGGGGAGCTGTTTTTT
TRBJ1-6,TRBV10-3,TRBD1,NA,CAISESRGGNSPLHF,TGTGCCATCAGTGAGTCGCGAGGGGGCAATTCACCCCTCCACTTT
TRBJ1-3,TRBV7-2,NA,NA,CASSLVREDGNTIYF,TGTGCCAGCAGCTTAGTTCGGGAAGATGGAAACACCATATATTTT
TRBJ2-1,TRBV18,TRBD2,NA,CASSPVLAGDEQFF,TGTGCCAGCTCACCAGTACTAGCGGGGGACGAGCAGTTCTTC
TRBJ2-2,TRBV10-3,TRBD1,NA,CAISTGTDNTGELFF,TGTGCCATCAGTACCGGGACAGATAACACCGGGGAGCTGTTTTTT
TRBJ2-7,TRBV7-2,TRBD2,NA,CASSLARLAEYYEQYF,TGTGCCAGCAGCTTAGCAAGACTAGCGGAATACTACGAGCAGTACTTC
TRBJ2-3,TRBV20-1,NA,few,CSANIGQITDTQYF,TGCAGTGCTAATATCGGACAGATTACAGATACGCAGTATTTT
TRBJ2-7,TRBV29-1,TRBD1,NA,CSVRRSGTGGVEQYF,TGCAGCGTGAGACGGTCGGGGACAGGGGGCGTCGAGCAGTACTTC
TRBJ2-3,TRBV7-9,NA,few,CASSSHQAADTQYF,TGTGCCAGCAGTTCCCATCAAGCGGCAGATACGCAGTATTTT
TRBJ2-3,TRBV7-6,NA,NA,CASAGSWDTQYF,TGTGCCAGCGCCGGTTCATGGGATACGCAGTATTTT
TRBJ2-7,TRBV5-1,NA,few,CASSLLGANYEQYF,TGCGCCAGCAGCTTGTTGGGGGCAAACTACGAGCAGTACTTC
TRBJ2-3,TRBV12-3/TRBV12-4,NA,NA,CASSFNPESDTQYF,TGTGCCAGCAGTTTTAATCCAGAGTCAGATACGCAGTATTTT
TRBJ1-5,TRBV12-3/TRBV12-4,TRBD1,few,CASRSLGQGNQPQHF,TGTGCCAGCAGATCTCTAGGACAGGGCAATCAGCCCCAGCATTTT
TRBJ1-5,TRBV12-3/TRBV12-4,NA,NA,CASRQGTGSGPQHF,TGTGCCAGCAGACAGGGAACAGGGTCCGGACCCCAGCATTTT
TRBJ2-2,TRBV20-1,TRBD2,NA,CSARDFGTSGGVRTGELFF,TGCAGTGCTAGAGACTTCGGGACTAGCGGGGGGGTTCGCACCGGGGAGCTGTTTTTT
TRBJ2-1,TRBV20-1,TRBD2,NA,CSARDAGLAVLDEQFF,TGCAGTGCTAGAGATGCGGGACTAGCGGTCCTGGATGAGCAGTTCTTC
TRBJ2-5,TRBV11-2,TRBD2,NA,CASSLVGRVWETQYF,TGTGCCAGCAGCTTAGTGGGGAGGGTTTGGGAGACCCAGTACTTC